The next 27 T cell receptor beta chains were all read from a single sample in a study of blood T cell repertoires in COVID-19. Profiled with immunoSEQ multiplex PCR; TCRdb holds only in-frame clones, not every one. Of tens of thousands of clones detected, around nine tenths appear once; the ten largest clones hold around 7%. The sample was peripheral blood. The receptors here all came from a middle-aged man with COVID-19, enrolled during active disease.

V usage is TRBV5-5 and J usage is TRBJ2-5; 7 bases align to TRBD2. With V trimmed by 4 bases and J by 3 bases, 9 bases remained unmatched. CDR1 and CDR2 (germline): SGHKS, YYEKEE (reference sequence). The CDR3 sequence is 15 residues long. The CDR3 DNA is TGTGCCAGCAGCCCGGGGGGTGGTCGCGAAGAGACCCAGTACTTC. Translation: CASSPGGGREETQYF.

The genes are TRBV20-1 and TRBJ1-4; unclear D gene. The V and J ends lost 3 bases and 5 bases respectively, with 10 bases between them. Germline V gene lookup returns CDR1 DFQATT and CDR2 SNEGSKA (reference sequence). This CDR3 has 13 residues. This chain's CDR3 is CSASSAENEKLFF. The CDR3 DNA reads TGCAGTGCTAGTAGCGCGGAAAATGAAAAACTGTTTTTT.

The chain combines TRBV4-2 with TRBJ1-2; perhaps TRBD1 as D (6 bases). From germline, CDR1 is LGHNA and CDR2 YNFKEQ. V was cut by 0 bases and J by 7 bases, with 15 bases left in between. The CDR3 covers 15 residues. DNA of the CDR3: TGTGCCAGCAGCCAAGACCTGGGACAAAACCTTGGCTACACCTTC. It encodes CASSQDLGQNLGYTF.

V and J are TRBV11-1 and TRBJ2-2, with 9 positions matching TRBD1. Germline V gives CDR1 SGHAT, CDR2 FQDESV (reference sequence). V lost 5 bases to trimming and J lost 7 bases; unmatched junction nucleotides: 11. This CDR3 is built from 16 residues. The CDR3 spells CASSTGTGWRGGELFF. The CDR3 region has the DNA TGTGCCAGCAGCACCGGGACAGGGTGGCGTGGCGGGGAGCTGTTTTTT.

The genes are TRBV7-8 and TRBJ1-1, with 9 bases fitting TRBD1. The CDR3 contains 15 residues. The trim removed 3 bases at V and 7 bases at J, leaving 9 bases unmatched. Germline CDR1 SGHVS, CDR2 FQNEAQ. In nucleotides, the CDR3 is TGTGCCAGCAGCTTGGGGGACAGGGCGGAAGGTGAAGCTTTCTTT. This codes for CASSLGDRAEGEAFF.

This chain links TRBV30 with TRBJ1-1; perhaps TRBD1 as D (5 bases). V lost 3 bases and J lost 4, with 15 bases in between. Germline CDR1 is GTSNPN and CDR2 is SVGIG (reference sequence). The CDR3 length is 14 residues. CDR3 loop: CAWRRQQDSTEAFF. The CDR3 coding sequence is TGTGCCTGGAGAAGACAGCAAGACAGCACTGAAGCTTTCTTT.

The CDR3 sequence: CASSIQGGEKLFF. The CDR3 nucleotides read TGTGCCAGTAGTATACAGGGGGGCGAAAAACTGTTTTTT. The chain uses TRBV19 and TRBJ1-4; 7 nucleotides align to TRBD1. This CDR3 has 13 amino acids. Germline CDR1 reads LNHDA; CDR2 reads SQIVND (reference sequence). The junction had 2 bases not matched to a gene; V was cut back by 2 bases and J by 8 bases.

The rearrangement links TRBV30 to TRBJ2-3, with D possibly TRBD2 on 5 matching bases. Germline CDR1 GTSNPN, CDR2 SVGIG (reference sequence). The CDR3 spans 13 residues. The V end lost 1 base, the J end lost 5 bases, and 10 bases lay between the germline ends. The DNA for the CDR3 is TGTGCCTGGAGTGCGGGGTTGGGAGATACGCAGTATTTT. Residues: CAWSAGLGDTQYF.

The chain uses TRBV7-3 and TRBJ1-1; D perhaps matches TRBD1 (6 bases). Germline V gene lookup returns CDR1 SGHTA and CDR2 FQGTGA. This CDR3 contains 15 residues. Trimming left V 2 bases short and J 1 base short, with 11 bases between. The CDR3 sequence is CASSLQGQPNTEAFF. The CDR3 DNA follows: TGTGCCAGCAGCTTACAAGGACAGCCGAACACTGAAGCTTTCTTT.

The chain carries TRBV12-2 and TRBJ2-7; no DNA check was done on the table's D call, TRBD1. TRBV12-2 is listed as a pseudogene. The CDR3 has 12 amino acids. The CDR3: CASQGDSYEQYF. The CDR3 DNA reads as TGTGCAAGTCAAGGGGACTCCTACGAGCAGTACTTC.

The gene calls are TRBV6-5 and TRBJ1-5; D might be TRBD1 (5 bases). Per the germline V gene, CDR1 is MNHEY and CDR2 is SVGAGI. Trimming shortened V by 8 bases and J by 5 bases, and 13 bases separated the two germline ends. The CDR3 length is 13 residues. CDR3 residues: CASRRVGDQPQHF. The CDR3 DNA reads as TGTGCCAGCCGCAGGGTTGGGGATCAGCCCCAGCATTTT.

This clone has just one count. The V call is TRBV6-1, the J call TRBJ1-6; D gene ambiguous. This CDR3 region has 17 residues. Trimming cost V 2 bases and J 0 bases, with 11 bases left between them. Per germline, CDR1 MNHNS and CDR2 SASEGT. The CDR3 DNA is TGTGCCAGCAGTGAACGCGCGAGGGACTCCTATAATTCACCCCTCCACTTT. Translated: CASSERARDSYNSPLHF.

The genes are TRBV7-2 and TRBJ2-7, with TRBD2 as a possible D gene (6 bases). The V end was cut by 1 base, the J end by 6 bases, with 22 bases between. The CDR3 totals 17 residues. Germline V gene sequence: CDR1 SGHTA, CDR2 FQGNSA. The CDR3 DNA follows: TGTGCCAGCAGCTTAGTCTGGCAGGAGGGGACCTCTACCGAGCAGTACTTC. This translates into CASSLVWQEGTSTEQYF.

V gene TRBV7-8 combines with J gene TRBJ1-5; 9 bases align to TRBD1. J gave up 2 bases and V 5 bases, and 16 bases lay outside the gene matches. The CDR3 has 19 amino acids. CDR1 SGHVS and CDR2 FQNEAQ come from the germline V gene. The CDR3 nucleotides are TGTGCCAGCAGCACCTCCGGGGGACAGGGTGCATGGGGCAATCAGCCCCAGCATTTT. It is translated as CASSTSGGQGAWGNQPQHF.

The chain combines TRBV4-1 with TRBJ2-3; TRBD1 aligns across 9 bases. CDR1 MGHRA and CDR2 YSYEKL come from the germline V gene. The CDR3 covers 15 residues. After removal of 4 bases from V and 4 bases from J, the junction contained 6 bases not matched to a gene. CDR3 in DNA: TGCGCCAGCAGCCCTGGACAGGGGATGGCAGATACGCAGTATTTT. The encoded protein is CASSPGQGMADTQYF.

J is TRBJ2-7 and V is TRBV7-9, with D perhaps matching TRBD1 (6 bases). The germline V gene encodes CDR1 SEHNR and CDR2 FQNEAQ (reference sequence). Trimming removed 5 bases from V and 0 bases from J, with 14 bases in between. There are 15 residues in the CDR3. For the CDR3, the DNA is TGTGCCAGCAGCAACAGACAGGCTAGCTCCTACGAGCAGTACTTC. Protein: CASSNRQASSYEQYF. Based on the CDR3 plus reference TRBV7-9 and TRBJ2-7, the full variable domain is DTGVSQNPRHKITKRGQNVTFRCDPISEHNRLYWYRQTLGQGPEFLTYFQNEAQLEKSRLLSDRFSAERPKGSFSTLEIQRTEQGDSAMYLCASSNRQASSYEQYFGPGTRLTVT.

The V and J genes are TRBV19 and TRBJ1-4; the match to TRBD1 covers 7 bases. The CDR3 has 16 residues. The junction had 12 bases not matched to a gene; V was cut back by 3 bases and J by 8 bases. The V gene's germline CDR1 is LNHDA and CDR2 SQIVND (reference sequence). The CDR3 DNA sequence: TGTGCCAGTAGTATGGTAACAGGGGCTGTTTTGGAAAAACTGTTTTTT. This gives the protein CASSMVTGAVLEKLFF.

The chain recombines TRBV4-2 with TRBJ2-7; TRBD2 agrees at 12 bases. This CDR3 has 16 residues. The J segment lost 6 bases and the V segment lost 1 base, leaving 7 bases of the junction unmatched. Germline CDR1 and CDR2: LGHNA and YNFKEQ. The CDR3 here is CASSQGPSGGAGEQYF. CDR3 nucleotides: TGTGCCAGCAGCCAAGGACCTAGCGGGGGGGCCGGCGAGCAGTACTTC.

The chain combines TRBV6-1 with TRBJ2-7, with TRBD2 matching 7 bases. Per germline, CDR1 MNHNS and CDR2 SASEGT. The ends lost 3 bases at V and 3 bases at J; junction bases unmatched: 11. The CDR3 is 16 amino acids. CDR3 coding DNA: TGTGCCAGCAGTGAGCCGGGGGGTTCGGGGAACTACGAGCAGTACTTC. It encodes CASSEPGGSGNYEQYF.

The chain carries TRBV6-5 and TRBJ1-1; D is unresolved. Germline values: CDR1 MNHEY, CDR2 SVGAGI. V lost 3 bases and J 4 bases, leaving 9 bases between the germline ends. CDR3 length: 13 amino acids. This chain's CDR3 is CASSYSPVTEAFF. The DNA for the CDR3 is TGTGCCAGCAGTTATTCTCCGGTCACTGAAGCTTTCTTT.

This chain connects TRBV29-1 to TRBJ1-2; maybe TRBD1 (6 bases). The V gene's germline CDR1 is SQVTM and CDR2 ANQGSEA. Trimming stripped 0 bases from V and 7 bases from J, with 24 bases between. The CDR3 extends over 17 amino acids. DNA of the CDR3: TGCAGCGTTGAAGATTCTGGGCAGGCTTTACGAGGGGGTGGCTACACCTTC. Encoded protein: CSVEDSGQALRGGGYTF.

This clone was counted between two and nine times. The chain is built from TRBV2 and TRBJ1-5; D uncertain. This CDR3 contains 12 residues. Trimming took 2 bases from V and 15 from J, leaving 14 bases between them. Germline CDR1 and CDR2: SNHLY and FYNNEI. Here the CDR3 reads CASSERGLAGHF. CDR3 nucleotides: TGTGCCAGCAGTGAAAGAGGTCTCGCGGGGCATTTT.

This sequence joins TRBV15 and TRBJ1-6; D is ambiguous. Germline CDR1 and CDR2: LNHNV and YYDKDF (reference sequence). V was trimmed by 5 bases and J by 7 bases, leaving 12 bases between them. The length of the CDR3 is 14 residues. The CDR3, as DNA: TGTGCCACCAGCCAGGAGGGTCTCAATTCACCCCTCCACTTT. It yields the protein CATSQEGLNSPLHF.

V gene TRBV2 combines with J gene TRBJ2-3; TRBD2 matches at 10 bases. The germline CDR1 and CDR2 sequences are SNHLY and FYNNEI. J lost 4 bases, V lost 8 bases, and 12 bases had no gene match. The CDR3 is 16 amino acids. CDR3: CASSGTSDPAADTQYF. In DNA form, the CDR3 reads TGTGCCAGCTCTGGGACTAGCGATCCCGCGGCAGATACGCAGTATTTT.

The V gene is TRBV19, the J gene TRBJ2-1; TRBD2 matches at 8 bases. There are 18 residues in the CDR3. Germline V gene lookup returns CDR1 LNHDA and CDR2 SQIVND (reference sequence). Trimming at V came to 0 bases and at J to 4 bases, leaving 11 bases not matched to a gene. The CDR3 coding sequence is TGTGCCAGTAGTATAGACCCCCCTAAGGCGGGGGGATACAATGAGCAGTTCTTC. Protein: CASSIDPPKAGGYNEQFF.

This clone appeared once. This chain joins TRBV7-2 and TRBJ1-5, with D possibly being TRBD1 (5 bases). Germline V gene lookup returns CDR1 SGHTA and CDR2 FQGNSA. With 4 bases removed from V and 0 bases from J, the gap between germline ends came to 10 bases. The CDR3 runs to 15 residues. In nucleotides, the CDR3 is TGTGCCAGCAGCTCGGGACTGTATAGCAATCAGCCCCAGCATTTT. It translates to CASSSGLYSNQPQHF. Drawing the rest from reference TRBV7-2 and TRBJ1-5, the complete variable domain is GAGVSQSPSNKVTEKGKDVELRCDPISGHTALYWYRQSLGQGLEFLIYFQGNSAPDKSGLPSDRFSAERTGGSVSTLTIQRTQQEDSAVYLCASSSGLYSNQPQHFGDGTRLSIL.

CDR3 nucleotides: TGTGCCAGCAGCGGGTTACAGGGAAAGGGAGGCTACACCTTC. As protein: CASSGLQGKGGYTF. V gene TRBV7-6 combines with J gene TRBJ1-2; D might be TRBD1 (6 bases). Deletions cut 5 bases from V and 8 bases from J, with 18 bases between. The germline CDR1 and CDR2 sequences are SGHVS and FNYEAQ. CDR3 length: 14 residues.